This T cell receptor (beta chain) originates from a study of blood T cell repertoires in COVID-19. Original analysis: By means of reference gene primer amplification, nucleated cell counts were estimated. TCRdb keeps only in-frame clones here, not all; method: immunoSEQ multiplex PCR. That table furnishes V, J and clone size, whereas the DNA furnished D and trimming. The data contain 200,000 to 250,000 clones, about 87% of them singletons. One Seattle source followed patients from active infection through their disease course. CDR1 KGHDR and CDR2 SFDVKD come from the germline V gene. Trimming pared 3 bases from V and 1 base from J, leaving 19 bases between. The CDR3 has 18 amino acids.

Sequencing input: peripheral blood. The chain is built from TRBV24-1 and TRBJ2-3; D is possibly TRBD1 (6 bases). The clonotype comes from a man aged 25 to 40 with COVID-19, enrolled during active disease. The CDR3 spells CATSDPSTGPSGTDTQYF. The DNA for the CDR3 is TGTGCCACCAGTGATCCATCGACAGGCCCTTCGGGCACAGATACGCAGTATTTT.